The 29 T cell receptor beta chains below come from one sample, sequenced in a study of CD8 T cells in Susac syndrome. RNA, at about 0.45 to 1 ug, was reverse transcribed with random hexamers. TCRdb recomputed calls from the immunoSEQ multiplex PCR reads with MiXCR, one row per CDR3 protein. The repertoire holds fewer than 250,000 distinct CDR3 sequences, about 94% seen once, with around 0.14% in the top ten. The sequencing sample was made of CD8+ T cells from PBMCs. These receptors were taken from a human donor with multiple sclerosis.

The rearrangement joins TRBV19 to TRBJ1-3; maybe TRBD1 (5 bases). The CDR3 extends over 13 amino acids. V was pared by 6 bases and J by 8 bases, with 14 bases between. Germline V CDR1 and CDR2: LNHDA, SQIVND (reference sequence). The CDR3 region has the DNA TGTGCCAGTAGCCTGGGGGTATGGGACACCATATATTTT. Its protein is CASSLGVWDTIYF.

V and J are TRBV12-3 or TRBV12-4 and TRBJ2-7; 8 nucleotides line up with TRBD1. V was pared by 5 bases and J by 6 bases, with 9 bases of the junction left unmatched. The CDR3 is made up of 14 amino acids. The CDR3 spells CASSVFTGGLEQYF. DNA of the CDR3: TGTGCCAGCAGTGTTTTTACAGGGGGGCTCGAGCAGTACTTC.

The DNA of the CDR3 is TGCAGCGTTGAAGAAGGAAACAGTAACTACGAGCAGTACTTC. Translating gives CSVEEGNSNYEQYF. V and J are TRBV29-1 and TRBJ2-7; D gene uncertain. Germline loops: CDR1 SQVTM, CDR2 ANQGSEA. With 0 bases removed from V and 3 bases from J, the gap between germline ends came to 12 bases. CDR3 size: 14 residues.

CDR3 loop: CASGEYIAGELFF. The CDR3 nucleotides are TGTGCCTCGGGGGAGTACATCGCCGGGGAGCTGTTTTTT. The chain joins TRBV19 to TRBJ2-2, with D possibly being TRBD2 (6 bases). Trimming removed 11 bases at V and 6 bases at J, with 16 bases between. The germline gives CDR1 LNHDA, CDR2 SQIVND (reference sequence). The CDR3 loop spans 13 amino acids.

J is TRBJ2-1 and V is TRBV6-5; 9 bases align to TRBD2. The junction had 12 bases not matched to a gene; V was cut back by 1 base and J by 8 bases. The CDR3 runs 17 residues. CDR1 and CDR2 (germline): MNHEY, SVGAGI. The CDR3 sequence: CASSYFSIAGESDEQFF. CDR3 in DNA: TGTGCCAGCAGTTACTTCTCCATAGCGGGAGAGAGCGATGAGCAGTTCTTC.

This clonotype was detected once. The gene calls are TRBV6-5 and TRBJ2-5; D is possibly TRBD1 or TRBD2 (5 bases each). The CDR3 is made up of 17 amino acids. V lost 0 bases, J lost 0 bases, and 14 bases lay in between. In germline, CDR1 is MNHEY, CDR2 SVGAGI. CDR3 nucleotide sequence: TGTGCCAGCAGTTACTCGAATAGGGGAGCGTACCAAGAGACCCAGTACTTC. Its protein is CASSYSNRGAYQETQYF.

The V gene is TRBV13, the J gene TRBJ2-1; 7 bases match TRBD2. Looked up from germline, CDR1 is PRHDT and CDR2 is FYEKMQ (reference sequence). J gave up 0 bases and V 0 bases, and 5 bases lay outside the gene matches. The CDR3 runs to 17 residues. The CDR3 nucleotides read TGTGCCAGCAGCTTAGGGCGGGGGACCTACTCCTACAATGAGCAGTTCTTC. Encoded protein: CASSLGRGTYSYNEQFF.

Points on this clonotype: Its ends do not fully match the called genes, so a read error is possible. This sequence joins TRBV9 and TRBJ1-1, with D perhaps matching TRBD1 (5 bases). This CDR3 has 14 amino acids. The V gene's germline CDR1 is SGDLS and CDR2 YYNGEE. The CDR3 DNA reads as TGTGCCAGCAGCGTAGTACAGGTCACCACTGAAGCTCTCTTT. It encodes CASSVVQVTTEALF.

This chain links TRBV5-8 with TRBJ1-5, with D maybe TRBD1 (5 bases). Germline-derived CDR1 and CDR2 are SGHTS and YDEGEE. The CDR3 consists of 13 residues. V dropped 1 base and J dropped 11 bases, with 13 bases sitting between them. The CDR3: CASSLRGEEAQHF. The CDR3 region has the DNA TGTGCCAGCAGCTTGCGGGGCGAAGAGGCCCAGCATTTT.

This chain connects TRBV15 to TRBJ2-1; 7 bases agree with TRBD2. The length of the CDR3 is 13 residues. Germline V gene sequence: CDR1 LNHNV, CDR2 YYDKDF (reference sequence). V lost 4 bases to trimming and J lost 4 bases; unmatched junction nucleotides: 1. The CDR3 reads CATSKGLYNEQFF. The CDR3 region has the DNA TGTGCCACCAGCAAGGGACTATACAATGAGCAGTTCTTC.

The rearrangement links TRBV14 to TRBJ1-2, with D hard to call. The CDR3 has 15 residues. V lost 4 bases, J lost 5 bases, and 17 bases lay in between. The germline V gene has CDR1 SGHDN and CDR2 FVKESK. The DNA for the CDR3 is TGTGCCAGCAGCCGCTTCGACCCAGAGACGTATGGCTACACCTTC. It codes for CASSRFDPETYGYTF.

The chain recombines TRBV4-3 with TRBJ2-7; D not certain. The V gene's germline CDR1 is LGHNA and CDR2 YSLEER. The CDR3 runs 14 residues. V dropped 0 bases and J dropped 2 bases, with 8 bases sitting between them. The CDR3: CASSQEVGPYEQYF. For the CDR3, the DNA is TGCGCCAGCAGCCAAGAGGTAGGGCCCTACGAGCAGTACTTC.

This chain joins TRBV19 and TRBJ1-5; D is ambiguous. The CDR3 sequence is 15 residues long. Germline CDR1 is LNHDA and CDR2 is SQIVND (reference sequence). Trimming removed 1 base at V and 4 bases at J, with 11 bases between. CDR3: CASSIAPHANQPQHF. CDR3 sequence (DNA): TGTGCCAGTAGTATAGCCCCCCATGCTAATCAGCCCCAGCATTTT.

The chain carries TRBV5-1 and TRBJ2-2, with 14 bases that match TRBD2. The length of the CDR3 is 19 residues. Germline trimming cut 2 bases from V and 0 bases from J; bases unmatched to any gene: 6. Germline CDR1 is SGHRS and CDR2 is YFSETQ. This CDR3 reads CASSLWGLAGATNTGELFF. CDR3 nucleotides: TGCGCCAGCAGCTTATGGGGACTAGCGGGAGCAACGAACACCGGGGAGCTGTTTTTT.

This clonotype was detected only a few times. The chain combines TRBV7-9 with TRBJ2-7; D gene unclear. The CDR3 consists of 14 residues. Germline V gene lookup returns CDR1 SEHNR and CDR2 FQNEAQ (reference sequence). Trimming cost V 5 bases and J 2 bases, with 13 bases left between them. The CDR3 reads CASSVDPSPYEQYF. For the CDR3, the DNA is TGTGCCAGCAGCGTGGATCCAAGTCCCTACGAGCAGTACTTC.

The CDR3 loop reads CASVLGPSTDTQYF. The CDR3 nucleotides read TGTGCCAGCGTACTCGGGCCTAGCACAGATACGCAGTATTTT. This chain links TRBV6-2 or TRBV6-3 with TRBJ2-3; D call uncertain. The V end lost 8 bases, the J end lost 0 bases, and 12 bases lay between the germline ends. Germline CDR1 and CDR2: MNHEY and SVGEGT. The CDR3 covers 14 residues.

This clonotype was seen once. The rearrangement links TRBV3-1 to TRBJ2-3; perhaps D is TRBD1 or TRBD2 (6 bases each). The CDR3 loop spans 17 amino acids. Per the germline V gene, CDR1 is LGHDT and CDR2 is YNNKEL (reference sequence). Trimming pared 4 bases from V and 6 bases from J, leaving 23 bases between. The CDR3 DNA reads as TGTGCCAGCAGCCCATTCATGGGGGGCCGCCGTGCGGATACGCAGTATTTT. Translation gives CASSPFMGGRRADTQYF.

The chain couples TRBV30 to TRBJ2-1; 8 bases agree with TRBD1. J gave up 7 bases and V 8 bases, and 1 base lay outside the gene matches. The CDR3 loop spans 10 amino acids. Germline lookup yields CDR1 GTSNPN and CDR2 SVGIG (reference sequence). The chain's CDR3 is CAGQGNEQFF. For the CDR3, the DNA is TGTGCCGGACAGGGAAATGAGCAGTTCTTC.

This chain links TRBV29-1 with TRBJ2-1, with 7 bases fitting TRBD2. The junction had 6 bases not matched to a gene; V was cut back by 1 base and J by 0 bases. CDR1 is SQVTM and CDR2 is ANQGSEA in the germline V gene. The CDR3 has 16 amino acids. The CDR3 DNA follows: TGCAGCGTTGAAGGGTCGGGAGGTTCCTCCTACAATGAGCAGTTCTTC. It yields the protein CSVEGSGGSSYNEQFF.

CDR3 nucleotides: TGTGCCACCAGTGAATCTTCCGATCCCGAGACCCAGTACTTC. Encoded protein: CATSESSDPETQYF. The chain couples TRBV24-1 to TRBJ2-5, with unresolved D. This CDR3 region has 14 residues. The V gene lost 4 bases and the J gene lost 5 bases, with 13 bases spanning the gap. Germline-derived CDR1 and CDR2 are KGHDR and SFDVKD.

V is TRBV7-9 and J is TRBJ2-1, with D perhaps matching TRBD1 or TRBD2 (5 bases each). The CDR3 is 14 amino acids. V gave up 5 bases and J gave up 5 bases, with 13 bases separating them. Germline V gives CDR1 SEHNR, CDR2 FQNEAQ (reference sequence). The CDR3 DNA sequence: TGTGCCAGCAGCGAAGGGACGGCGGACAATGAGCAGTTCTTC. It specifies CASSEGTADNEQFF.

There are a few counts of this clonotype. The chain joins TRBV29-1 to TRBJ2-7; tentatively, D is TRBD1 (6 bases). V gave up 0 bases and J gave up 1 base, with 13 bases separating them. The CDR3 is 15 amino acids. Germline CDR1 is SQVTM and CDR2 is ANQGSEA. CDR3 nucleotide sequence: TGCAGCGTTGAAGAGGCAGGGGCCCATTCCTACGAGCAGTACTTC. Residues: CSVEEAGAHSYEQYF.

This chain connects TRBV29-1 to TRBJ2-7; a weak D match, TRBD1 (6 bases). Germline lookup yields CDR1 SQVTM and CDR2 ANQGSEA. The CDR3 consists of 16 residues. V gave up 7 bases and J gave up 3 bases, with 25 bases separating them. The CDR3 region is CSAVNTGQLGNYEQYF. CDR3 nucleotide sequence: TGCAGCGCGGTGAATACGGGACAACTGGGGAACTACGAGCAGTACTTC.

CDR3 DNA: TGTGCTAGTGGCCCGGCTGTGGGGGGTAACTATGGCTACACCTTC. Translated, it gives CASGPAVGGNYGYTF. The chain joins TRBV12-5 to TRBJ1-2; tentative D call: TRBD1 (5 bases). Germline assignment: CDR1 LGHNT and CDR2 FRNRAP. This CDR3 is built from 15 residues. Trimming took 6 bases from V and 1 from J, leaving 15 bases between them. The full variable domain, with the rest looked up from reference TRBV12-5 and TRBJ1-2, is DARVTQTPRHKVTEMGQEVTMRCQPILGHNTVFWYRQTMMQGLELLAYFRNRAPLDDSGMPKDRFSAEMPDATLATLKIQPSEPRDSAVYFCASGPAVGGNYGYTFGSGTRLTVV.

The chain carries TRBV5-1 and TRBJ2-1, with TRBD1 as a possible D gene (5 bases). V was shortened by 0 bases and J by 0 bases, with 16 bases between the two germline ends. The germline V gene encodes CDR1 SGHRS and CDR2 YFSETQ. The CDR3 has 18 residues. As DNA, the CDR3 is TGCGCCAGCAGCTTGGCCATTCCCGAGACAGCCTCCTACAATGAGCAGTTCTTC. Amino acids: CASSLAIPETASYNEQFF. Full variable domain (outside the CDR3, taken from reference TRBV5-1 and TRBJ2-1): KAGVTQTPRYLIKTRGQQVTLSCSPISGHRSVSWYQQTPGQGLQFLFEYFSETQRNKGNFPGRFSGRQFSNSRSEMNVSTLELGDSALYLCASSLAIPETASYNEQFFGPGTRLTVL.

The J gene is TRBJ2-1, the V gene TRBV29-1; 11 positions match TRBD2. The CDR3 spans 15 residues. V shed 1 base, J shed 7 bases, and the junction held 6 bases outside the gene matches. CDR1 is SQVTM, CDR2 ANQGSEA, per germline. Written as DNA, the CDR3 is TGCAGCGTTGAAGGGACGAGGACTAGCGGGAATGAGCAGTTCTTC. It yields the protein CSVEGTRTSGNEQFF.

The V gene is TRBV19, the J gene TRBJ2-1; 7 nucleotides match TRBD2. Per germline, CDR1 LNHDA and CDR2 SQIVND (reference sequence). The CDR3 length is 13 residues. V shed 4 bases and J 8 bases; nucleotides not matched to a gene: 5. CDR3 sequence (DNA): TGTGCCAGTAGTACTTGGACTAGTGATGAGCAGTTCTTC. Its protein is CASSTWTSDEQFF.

This CDR3 reads CSTRRPNQETQYF. CDR3 bases: TGCAGCACACGCCGGCCTAATCAAGAGACCCAGTACTTC. The V gene is TRBV29-1, the J gene TRBJ2-5, with D uncertain. This CDR3 is 13 amino acids long. The germline gives CDR1 SQVTM, CDR2 ANQGSEA. V was shortened by 8 bases and J by 2 bases, with 15 bases between the two germline ends.

The chain uses TRBV4-3 and TRBJ2-6; D remains ambiguous. Per germline, CDR1 LGHNA and CDR2 YSLEER. This CDR3 has 20 residues. V lost 0 bases and J lost 0, with 18 bases in between. This CDR3 is CASSQDRQIHFPSGANVLTF. For the CDR3, the DNA is TGCGCCAGCAGCCAAGATAGACAAATACATTTTCCCTCTGGGGCCAACGTCCTGACTTTC.